This T cell receptor beta chain came from a study of T cell responses to AZD1222 COVID-19 vaccine. The wider study: Second doses were pooled across both intervals (about 4 or about 12 weeks). Study findings and constraints: The donor group comprised mostly white British people and more females; the analysis possibly underestimated clonal diversity.

Assay: immunoSEQ multiplex PCR; the TCRdb copy retains only in-frame clones and omits some. This repertoire shows about 150,000 clones, 90% found once; its top ten account for 1.8%. Germline values: CDR1 SNHLY, CDR2 FYNNEI. V was clipped by 6 bases and J by 0 bases; unmatched bases: 5. The CDR3 runs to 14 residues. For this clone: Its antigen is still unknown.

This TCR came from an adult in good health. This specimen consisted of peripheral blood, obtained on day 0 of AZD1222 vaccination. The chain couples TRBV2 to TRBJ2-7, with 7 bases that match TRBD2. CDR3 in DNA: TGTGCCAGCAGGGGACTACGTAGCTCCTACGAGCAGTACTTC. Translated: CASRGLRSSYEQYF.